One and the same sample provided the 10 T cell receptor beta chains below, sequenced in a study of shared clonotypes between healthy human individuals. The protocol was immunoSEQ multiplex PCR, while the TCRdb copy is restricted to in-frame clones and leaves out a portion. Among about 1.5 million clones listed, roughly 98% were seen once. Source material: naive CD4+ T cells sorted from blood. Subset in this sample: CD45RA+ positively selected. The receptors here all came from a man in his thirties or forties in good health.

This clone appeared once. This chain connects TRBV29-1 to TRBJ2-3; D is possibly TRBD1 (6 bases). Germline-derived CDR1 and CDR2 are SQVTM and ANQGSEA. This CDR3 is built from 14 residues. Deletions cut 6 bases from V and 1 base from J, with 14 bases between. In nucleotides, the CDR3 is TGCAGCGTAAAGCGGACAGCCGGCACAGATACGCAGTATTTT. It encodes CSVKRTAGTDTQYF.

This rearrangement joins TRBV18 to TRBJ2-5; maybe TRBD1 (6 bases). The germline CDR1 and CDR2 sequences are KGHSH and LQKENI. Deletions cut 2 bases from V and 1 base from J, with 14 bases between. The CDR3 is 16 residues long. DNA for the CDR3: TGTGCCAGCTCACCATTTGTCAGGGGAACCCAAGAGACCCAGTACTTC. Residues: CASSPFVRGTQETQYF.

This sequence joins TRBV2 and TRBJ2-2; 7 bases agree with TRBD1. The CDR3 covers 15 residues. Germline CDR1 reads SNHLY; CDR2 reads FYNNEI. The V segment lost 6 bases and the J segment 3 bases; nucleotides outside the gene matches: 7. The CDR3 here is CASRRTGTDTGELFF. The CDR3 DNA reads TGTGCCAGCAGACGCACCGGGACAGACACCGGGGAGCTGTTTTTT.

The rearrangement uses TRBV21-1 and TRBJ1-4; TRBD1 was called by the table and not checked on the DNA. TRBV21-1 is assigned pseudogene status. CDR3 size: 15 residues. The CDR3 sequence: CASSKETGGREKLFF. Here the CDR3 DNA reads TGTGCCAGCAGCAAAGAGACAGGGGGCAGGGAAAAACTGTTTTTT.

The chain couples TRBV29-1 to TRBJ1-2, with D possibly being TRBD1 (6 bases). Trimming cost V 5 bases and J 9 bases, with 22 bases left between them. CDR3 length: 14 residues. CDR1 is SQVTM and CDR2 is ANQGSEA in the germline V gene. CDR3 sequence reads: CSVFTGVGGQSYTF. The CDR3 coding sequence is TGCAGCGTTTTTACCGGGGTTGGAGGACAGAGCTACACCTTC. Supplemented by reference TRBV29-1 and TRBJ1-2, the full variable domain reads SAVISQKPSRDICQRGTSLTIQCQVDSQVTMMFWYRQQPGQSLTLIATANQGSEATYESGFVIDKFPISRPNLTFSTLTVSNMSPEDSSIYLCSVFTGVGGQSYTFGSGTRLTVV.

In regard to this clone: At the DNA level, this CDR3 is encoded by other sequences in the same sample as well. The chain couples TRBV19 to TRBJ1-5; no firm D call. V lost 3 bases and J 5 bases, leaving 5 bases between the germline ends. This CDR3 is 12 amino acids long. From germline, CDR1 is LNHDA and CDR2 SQIVND (reference sequence). This CDR3 reads CASSIGDQPQHF. The DNA of the CDR3 is TGTGCCAGTAGTATCGGAGATCAGCCCCAGCATTTT. Complete variable domain (other parts from reference TRBV19 and TRBJ1-5): DGGITQSPKYLFRKEGQNVTLSCEQNLNHDAMYWYRQDPGQGLRLIYYSQIVNDFQKGDIAEGYSVSREKKESFPLTVTSAQKNPTAFYLCASSIGDQPQHFGDGTRLSIL.

The chain recombines TRBV5-1 with TRBJ1-2, with D tentatively TRBD1 (5 bases). CDR3 size: 14 residues. Trimming shortened V by 3 bases and J by 5 bases, and 14 bases separated the two germline ends. Germline V gives CDR1 SGHRS, CDR2 YFSETQ. CDR3 loop: CASSSSGTLYGYTF. CDR3 nucleotides: TGCGCCAGCAGCTCGTCCGGGACTCTATATGGCTACACCTTC.

This chain connects TRBV15 to TRBJ2-7; D is uncertain. The germline gives CDR1 LNHNV, CDR2 YYDKDF (reference sequence). This CDR3 region has 20 residues. The V gene lost 2 bases and the J gene lost 0 bases, with 26 bases spanning the gap. The chain's CDR3 is CATSRPVGFSVRARSYEQYF. The CDR3 nucleotides are TGTGCCACCAGCAGACCTGTGGGCTTTTCAGTCCGGGCCCGCTCCTACGAGCAGTACTTC.

The J gene is TRBJ2-1, the V gene TRBV7-8; D unclear. This CDR3 has 13 amino acids. Germline V gene sequence: CDR1 SGHVS, CDR2 FQNEAQ. V was cut by 2 bases and J by 4 bases, with 6 bases left in between. The CDR3: CASSLNWYNEQFF. The CDR3, as DNA: TGTGCCAGCAGCTTAAATTGGTACAATGAGCAGTTCTTC. The whole variable domain, filled in from reference TRBV7-8 and TRBJ2-1, reads GAGVSQSPRYKVAKRGQDVALRCDPISGHVSLFWYQQALGQGPEFLTYFQNEAQLDKSGLPSDRFFAERPEGSVSTLKIQRTQQEDSAVYLCASSLNWYNEQFFGPGTRLTVL.

The table lists this clone with a count of one. The chain uses TRBV6-1 and TRBJ2-5; 9 bases match TRBD1. With 6 bases clipped from V and 5 bases from J, the junction kept 7 bases outside the gene matches. Germline lookup yields CDR1 MNHNS and CDR2 SASEGT. CDR3 length equals 14 residues. The CDR3 region is CASRDRGREETQYF. The CDR3 coding sequence is TGTGCCAGCAGGGACAGGGGCAGGGAGGAGACCCAGTACTTC.